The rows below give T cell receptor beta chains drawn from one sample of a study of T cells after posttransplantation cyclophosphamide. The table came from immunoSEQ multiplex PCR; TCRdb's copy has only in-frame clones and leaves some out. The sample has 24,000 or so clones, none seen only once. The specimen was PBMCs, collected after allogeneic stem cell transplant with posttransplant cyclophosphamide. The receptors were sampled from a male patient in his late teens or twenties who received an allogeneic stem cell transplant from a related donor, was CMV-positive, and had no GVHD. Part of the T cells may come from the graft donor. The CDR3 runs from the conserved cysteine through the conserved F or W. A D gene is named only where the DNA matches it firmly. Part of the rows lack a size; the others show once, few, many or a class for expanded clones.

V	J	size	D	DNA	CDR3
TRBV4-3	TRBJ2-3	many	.	TGCGCCAGCAGCCAAGATGTAGCCACAGATACGCAGTATTTT	CASSQDVATDTQYF
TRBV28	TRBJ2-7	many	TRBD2	TGTGCCAGCAGTCCCGGGACTAGCGGGTACGAGCAGTACTTC	CASSPGTSGYEQYF
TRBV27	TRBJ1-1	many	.	TGTGCCAGCAGTTTGGCGGGAGTGCCTGGGAACACTGAAGCTTTCTTT	CASSLAGVPGNTEAFF
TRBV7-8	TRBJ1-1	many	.	TGTGCCAGCAGCTTAGCGACGACGGGGGGAGCTTTCTTT	CASSLATTGGAFF
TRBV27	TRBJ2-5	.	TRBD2	TGTGCCCGAAGCAGTTGGGCGGGAGGAGAAGAGACCCAGTACTTC	CARSSWAGGEETQYF
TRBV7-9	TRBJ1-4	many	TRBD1	TGTGCCAGCAGCTTTCCAGGGGGGAGGAGTGAAAAACTGTTTTTT	CASSFPGGRSEKLFF
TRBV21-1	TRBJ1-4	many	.	TGTGCCAGCACCCGAAGGGAGACAGGGAAAGAGCAAAACTCAACTAATGAAAAACTGTTTTTT	CASTRRETGKEQNSTNEKLFF
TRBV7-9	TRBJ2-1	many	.	TGTGCCAGCAGCTTAGCGGGAGCAAATGAGCAGTTCTTC	CASSLAGANEQFF
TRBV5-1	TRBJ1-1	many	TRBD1	TGCGCCAGCAGACAGGGGTCGTGGAACACTGAAGCTTTCTTT	CASRQGSWNTEAFF
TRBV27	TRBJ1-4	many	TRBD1	TGTGCCAGCAGCCTACAGGGGGCGGGTGAAAAACTGTTTTTT	CASSLQGAGEKLFF
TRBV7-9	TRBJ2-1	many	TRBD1	TGTGCCAGCAGCTTAGGGGCCGGGACAGGGGCCTACAATGAGCAGTTCTTC	CASSLGAGTGAYNEQFF
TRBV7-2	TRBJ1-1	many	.	TGTGCCAGCAGCGCGCCGTTTAGGGGGGGCCTGCCTGAAGCTTTCTTT	CASSAPFRGGLPEAFF
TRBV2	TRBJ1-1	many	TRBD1	TGTGCCACCCGGACAGGTCGGATTTTCACTGAAGCTTTCTTT	CATRTGRIFTEAFF
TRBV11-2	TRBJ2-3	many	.	TGTGCCAGCAGCCTTTATGGGGAGGCGGCAGATACGCAGTATTTT	CASSLYGEAADTQYF
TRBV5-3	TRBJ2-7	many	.	TGTGCCAGAAGCTTGGCTCAGGGGTCCTACGAGCAGTACTTC	CARSLAQGSYEQYF
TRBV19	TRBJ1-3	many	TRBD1	TGTGCCAGTAGACGGGACAGCAGAACCTCTGGAAACACCATATATTTT	CASRRDSRTSGNTIYF
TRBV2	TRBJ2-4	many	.	TGTGCCAGCAGTGAAGGTGGTGAGTTCAACATTCAGTACTTC	CASSEGGEFNIQYF
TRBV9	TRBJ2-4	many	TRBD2	TGTGCCAGCAGCGCCCACTCGGAGCGGGGAATAGCCAAAAACATTCAGTACTTC	CASSAHSERGIAKNIQYF
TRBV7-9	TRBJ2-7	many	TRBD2	TGTGCCAGCAGCTTAAGCGGCGGGGGGAACCTCTACGAGCAGTACTTC	CASSLSGGGNLYEQYF
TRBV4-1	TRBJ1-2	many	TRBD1	TGCGCCAGCAGCCAAGGGACAGGTAGAAATAACTATGGCTACACCTTC	CASSQGTGRNNYGYTF
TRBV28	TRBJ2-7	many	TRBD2	TGTGCCAGCAGCCCCAGCGGGACCCGCGCCTACGAGCAGTACTTC	CASSPSGTRAYEQYF
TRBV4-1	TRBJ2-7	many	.	TGCGCCAGCAGCCAAGCGGGGGTCTCCTACGAGCAGTACTTC	CASSQAGVSYEQYF
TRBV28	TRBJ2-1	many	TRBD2	TGTGCCAGCAGTCCGATGACTAGCGGGAAAAATCCGCAGTTCTTC	CASSPMTSGKNPQFF
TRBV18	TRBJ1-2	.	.	TGTGCCAGCTCACCGTACGCGGAAACCTATGGCTACACCTTC	CASSPYAETYGYTF
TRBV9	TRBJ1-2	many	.	TGTGCCAGCAGCGTTTCCCGGGTAATAGACTATGGCTACACCTTC	CASSVSRVIDYGYTF
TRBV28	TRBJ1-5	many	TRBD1	TGTGCCAGCAAACAGGGGTCTAATCAGCCCCAGCATTTT	CASKQGSNQPQHF
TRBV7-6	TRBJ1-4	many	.	TGTGCCAGCAGCCCCTCCAGGGTTCCTAATGAAAAACTGTTTTTT	CASSPSRVPNEKLFF
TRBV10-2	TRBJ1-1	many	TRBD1	TGCGCCAGCAGTGAAAGGGACAGGTTAACTGAAGCTTTCTTT	CASSERDRLTEAFF
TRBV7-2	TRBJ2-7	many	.	TGTGCCAGCAGCTTAGTGTCCCGCGAGCAGTACTTC	CASSLVSREQYF
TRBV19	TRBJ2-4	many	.	TGTGCCAGTAGTATCGGGGCGCGGGGACAACGGGACTACCTTAAGCCCTTAGCCAAAAACATTCAGTACTTC	CASSIGARGQRDYLKPLAKNIQYF
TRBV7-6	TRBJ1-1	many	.	TGTGCCAGCAGCTTAGCGGGGCAGAACACTGAAGCTTTCTTT	CASSLAGQNTEAFF
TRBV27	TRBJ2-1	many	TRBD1	TGTGCCACCTGCCTAGGGACAGGGAGGGAGTATGAGCAGTTCTTC	CATCLGTGREYEQFF
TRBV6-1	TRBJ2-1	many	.	TGTGCCAGCAGAAGCGGACAGATCAATGAGCAGTTCTTC	CASRSGQINEQFF
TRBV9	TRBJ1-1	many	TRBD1	TGTGCCAGCAGCCTTGGGACAGGGGTTCCCCAGGGCCTCCTAAGGAACACTGAAGCTTTCTTT	CASSLGTGVPQGLLRNTEAFF
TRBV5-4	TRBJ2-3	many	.	TGTGCCAGCAGCCACAAGATTAGCGGCGGGGCGAGCACAGATACGCAGTATTTT	CASSHKISGGASTDTQYF
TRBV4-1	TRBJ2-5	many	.	TGCGCCAGCAGCCAAGTAGTCCAAGAGACCCAGTACTTC	CASSQVVQETQYF
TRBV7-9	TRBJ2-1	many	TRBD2	TGTGCCAGCAGCTTAGGACCCCTCCTAGCGGGAGGGGGCAATGAGCAGTTCTTC	CASSLGPLLAGGGNEQFF
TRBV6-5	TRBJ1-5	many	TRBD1	TGTGCCAGCAGTCCCAGCACAGGGGCAAATCAGCCCCAGCATTTT	CASSPSTGANQPQHF